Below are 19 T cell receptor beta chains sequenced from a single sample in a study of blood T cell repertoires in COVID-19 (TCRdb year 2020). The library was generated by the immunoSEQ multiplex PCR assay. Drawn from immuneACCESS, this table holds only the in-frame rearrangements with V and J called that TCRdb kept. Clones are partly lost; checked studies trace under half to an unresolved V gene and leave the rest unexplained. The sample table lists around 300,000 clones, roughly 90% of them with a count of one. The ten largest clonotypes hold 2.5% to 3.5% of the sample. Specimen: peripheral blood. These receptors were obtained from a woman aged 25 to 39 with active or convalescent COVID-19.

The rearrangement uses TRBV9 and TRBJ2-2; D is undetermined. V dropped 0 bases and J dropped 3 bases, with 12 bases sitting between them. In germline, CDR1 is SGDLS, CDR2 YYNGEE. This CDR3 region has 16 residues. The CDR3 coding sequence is TGTGCCAGCAGCGTAGGTCGAATCTCGGACACCGGGGAGCTGTTTTTT. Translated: CASSVGRISDTGELFF.

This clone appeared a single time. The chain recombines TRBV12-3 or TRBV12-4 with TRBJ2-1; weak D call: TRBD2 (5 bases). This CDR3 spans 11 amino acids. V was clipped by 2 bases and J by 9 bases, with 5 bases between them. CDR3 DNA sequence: TGTGCCAGCAGTTTACGGGGTGAGCAGTTCTTC. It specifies CASSLRGEQFF.

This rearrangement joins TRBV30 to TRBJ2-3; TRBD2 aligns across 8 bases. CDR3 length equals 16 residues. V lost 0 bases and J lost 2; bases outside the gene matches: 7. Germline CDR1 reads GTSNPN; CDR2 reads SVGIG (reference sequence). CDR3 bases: TGTGCCTGGAGTGTCTCTGCGGGGGGAGACACAGATACGCAGTATTTT. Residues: CAWSVSAGGDTDTQYF.

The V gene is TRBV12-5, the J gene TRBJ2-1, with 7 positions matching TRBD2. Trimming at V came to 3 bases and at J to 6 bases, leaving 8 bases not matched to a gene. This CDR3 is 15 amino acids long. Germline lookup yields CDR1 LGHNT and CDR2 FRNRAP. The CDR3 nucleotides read TGTGCTAGTGGTTTAGGGCGGGGGACCTTCAATGAGCAGTTCTTC. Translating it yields CASGLGRGTFNEQFF.

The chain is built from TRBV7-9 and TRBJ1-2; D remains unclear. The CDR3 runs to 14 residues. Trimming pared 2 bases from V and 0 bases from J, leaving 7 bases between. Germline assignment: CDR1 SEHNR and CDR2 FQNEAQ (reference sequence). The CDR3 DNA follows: TGTGCCAGCAGCTTAAATCAGGCTAACTATGGCTACACCTTC. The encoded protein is CASSLNQANYGYTF.

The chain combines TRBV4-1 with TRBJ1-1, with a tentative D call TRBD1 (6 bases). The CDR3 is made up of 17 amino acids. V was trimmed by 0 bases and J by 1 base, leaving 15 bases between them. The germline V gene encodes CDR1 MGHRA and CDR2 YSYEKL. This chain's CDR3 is CASSQDESGDPNTEAFF. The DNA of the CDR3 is TGCGCCAGCAGCCAAGATGAGTCAGGGGACCCGAACACTGAAGCTTTCTTT.

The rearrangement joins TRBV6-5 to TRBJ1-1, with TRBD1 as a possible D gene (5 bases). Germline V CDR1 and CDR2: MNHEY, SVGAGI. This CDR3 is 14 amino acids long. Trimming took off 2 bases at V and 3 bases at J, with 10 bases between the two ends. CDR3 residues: CASSYTGGDTEAFF. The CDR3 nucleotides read TGTGCCAGCAGTTACACAGGTGGGGACACTGAAGCTTTCTTT.

CDR3 amino acids: CASSFEGSSGNTIYF. CDR3 bases: TGTGCCAGCAGTTTTGAGGGAAGCTCTGGAAACACCATATATTTT. This rearrangement joins TRBV28 to TRBJ1-3; D is uncertain. V gave up 3 bases and J gave up 0 bases, with 9 bases separating them. The germline CDR1 and CDR2 sequences are MDHEN and SYDVKM. The CDR3 consists of 15 residues.

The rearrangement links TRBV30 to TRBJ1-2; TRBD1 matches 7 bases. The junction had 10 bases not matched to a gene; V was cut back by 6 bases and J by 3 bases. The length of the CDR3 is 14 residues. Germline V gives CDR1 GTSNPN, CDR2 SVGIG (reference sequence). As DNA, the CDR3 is TGTGCCTGCCTTGGACAGGCCGGGCACTATGGCTACACCTTC. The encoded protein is CACLGQAGHYGYTF.

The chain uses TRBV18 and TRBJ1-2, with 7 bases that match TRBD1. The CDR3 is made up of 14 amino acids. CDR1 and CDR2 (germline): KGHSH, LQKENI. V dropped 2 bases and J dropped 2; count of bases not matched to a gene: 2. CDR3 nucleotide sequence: TGTGCCAGCTCACCATCCAGGGGGAACTATGGCTACACCTTC. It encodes CASSPSRGNYGYTF.

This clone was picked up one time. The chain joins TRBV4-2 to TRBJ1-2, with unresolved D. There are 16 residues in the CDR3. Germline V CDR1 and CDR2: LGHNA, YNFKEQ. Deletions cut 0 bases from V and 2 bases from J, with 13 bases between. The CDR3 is CASSQEVGGYNYGYTF. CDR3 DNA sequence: TGTGCCAGCAGCCAAGAAGTCGGCGGGTACAACTATGGCTACACCTTC.

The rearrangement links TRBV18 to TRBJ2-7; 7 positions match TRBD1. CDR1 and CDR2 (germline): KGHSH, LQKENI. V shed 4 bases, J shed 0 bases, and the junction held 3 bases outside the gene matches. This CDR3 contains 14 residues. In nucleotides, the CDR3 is TGTGCCAGCTCACGGGACAGAAGCTCCTACGAGCAGTACTTC. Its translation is CASSRDRSSYEQYF. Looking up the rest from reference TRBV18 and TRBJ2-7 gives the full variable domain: NAGVMQNPRHLVRRRGQEARLRCSPMKGHSHVYWYRQLPEEGLKFMVYLQKENIIDESGMPKERFSAEFPKEGPSILRIQQVVRGDSAAYFCASSRDRSSYEQYFGPGTRLTVT.

In DNA, the CDR3 is TGTGCCAGCCGGGGCTTACAGGGTATGAGGGGCATTCGCAATGAGCAGTTCTTC. The encoded protein is CASRGLQGMRGIRNEQFF. The chain has TRBV27 and TRBJ2-1, with D possibly being TRBD1 (6 bases). This CDR3 is 18 amino acids long. Germline V gene lookup returns CDR1 MNHEY and CDR2 SMNVEV (reference sequence). The germline V and J ends were trimmed by 8 bases and 6 bases, with 29 bases remaining between them.

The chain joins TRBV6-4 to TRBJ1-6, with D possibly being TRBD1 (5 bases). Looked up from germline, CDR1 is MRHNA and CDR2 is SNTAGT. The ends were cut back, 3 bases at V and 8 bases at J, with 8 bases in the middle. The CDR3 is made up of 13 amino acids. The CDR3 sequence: CASSETVDSPLHF. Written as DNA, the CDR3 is TGTGCCAGCAGTGAGACAGTGGATTCACCCCTCCACTTT.

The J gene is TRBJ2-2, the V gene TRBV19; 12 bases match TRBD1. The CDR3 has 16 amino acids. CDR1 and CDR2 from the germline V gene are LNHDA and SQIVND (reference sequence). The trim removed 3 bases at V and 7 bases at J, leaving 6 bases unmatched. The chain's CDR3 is CASSIRDRGHIGELFF. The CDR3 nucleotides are TGTGCCAGTAGTATTCGGGACAGGGGGCATATCGGGGAGCTGTTTTTT.

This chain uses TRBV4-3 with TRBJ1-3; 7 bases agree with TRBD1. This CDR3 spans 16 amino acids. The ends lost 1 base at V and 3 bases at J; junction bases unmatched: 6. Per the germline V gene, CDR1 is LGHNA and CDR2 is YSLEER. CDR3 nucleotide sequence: TGCGCCAGCAGCCAAGCTAAGAGGGGGCTTGGAAACACCATATATTTT. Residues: CASSQAKRGLGNTIYF.

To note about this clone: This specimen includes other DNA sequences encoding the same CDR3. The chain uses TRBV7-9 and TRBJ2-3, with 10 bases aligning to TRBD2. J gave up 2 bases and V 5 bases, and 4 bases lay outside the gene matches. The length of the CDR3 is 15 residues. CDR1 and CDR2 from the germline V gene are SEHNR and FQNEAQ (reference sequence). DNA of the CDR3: TGTGCCAGCAGCCTTAGCGGGGGGACCACAGATACGCAGTATTTT. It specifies CASSLSGGTTDTQYF.

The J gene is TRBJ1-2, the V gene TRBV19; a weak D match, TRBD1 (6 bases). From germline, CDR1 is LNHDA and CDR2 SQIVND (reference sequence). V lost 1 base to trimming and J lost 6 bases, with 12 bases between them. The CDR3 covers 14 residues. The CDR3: CASSIVGTPNGYTF. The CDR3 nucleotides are TGTGCCAGTAGTATAGTAGGGACACCGAATGGCTACACCTTC.

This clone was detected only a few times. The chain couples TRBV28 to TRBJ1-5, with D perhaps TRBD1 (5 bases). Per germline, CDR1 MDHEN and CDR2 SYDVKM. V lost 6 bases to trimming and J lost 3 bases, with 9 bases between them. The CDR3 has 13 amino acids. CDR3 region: CASRGRNNQPQHF. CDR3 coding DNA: TGTGCCAGCAGGGGGCGGAACAATCAGCCCCAGCATTTT.